The rows below give T cell receptor beta chains drawn from one sample of a study of cytomegalovirus exposure and HLA in healthy donors. The table came from immunoSEQ multiplex PCR; TCRdb's copy has only in-frame clones and leaves some out. The data hold under 250,000 clones, with roughly 85% observed a single time. Material for sequencing was PBMCs. The receptors originated from a woman aged 30 to 39 in good health and CMV-seropositive. Both conserved end residues are part of each CDR3. Fields, in order: V gene, J gene, D gene, clone size, CDR3 DNA, CDR3 protein. D genes are given only for firm matches. For some rows the clone size is stated as once, few or many, or as a class when expanded; others skip it.

>TRBV7-2|TRBJ2-1|NA|NA
TGTGCCAGCATCCCCTACGGGGGTACCAATGAGCAGTTCTTC
CASIPYGGTNEQFF
>TRBV6-1|TRBJ2-1|TRBD1|NA
TGTGCGACAGGGGGCTACAATGAGCAGTTCTTC
CATGGYNEQFF
>TRBV4-3|TRBJ1-1|NA|few
TGCGCCAGCAGCCAAGATCCCAGGGGGAACACTGAAGCTTTCTTT
CASSQDPRGNTEAFF
>TRBV5-1|TRBJ1-5|TRBD1|NA
TGCGCCAGCAGCGAGGACAGGAATCAGCCCCAGCATTTT
CASSEDRNQPQHF
>TRBV27|TRBJ1-5|NA|NA
TGTGCCAGCAGCTCTGGTTCGTCACAGGGCAATCAGCCCCAGCATTTT
CASSSGSSQGNQPQHF
>TRBV18|TRBJ2-5|TRBD2|NA
TGTGCCAGCTCACTCGGGGGGAATCAAGAGACCCAGTACTTC
CASSLGGNQETQYF
>TRBV4-3|TRBJ2-2|TRBD1|NA
TGCGCCAGCAGCCCGGCCGGGACAGGGAGTACCGGGGAGCTGTTTTTT
CASSPAGTGSTGELFF
>TRBV29-1|TRBJ1-1|NA|NA
TGCAGCCCCTCAGGGTCGGAAGCTTTCTTT
CSPSGSEAFF
>TRBV19|TRBJ1-2|NA|NA
TGTGCCAGTAGTGGTCCCGGGGGGCCCCCCAATGGCTACACCTTC
CASSGPGGPPNGYTF
>TRBV4-1|TRBJ2-7|NA|NA
TGCGCCAGCAGTCGGGACTACGAGCAGTACTTC
CASSRDYEQYF
>TRBV7-2|TRBJ1-2|NA|NA
TGTGCCAGCAGCGCCGCAGCAGGGGAGGGCTATGGCTACACCTTC
CASSAAAGEGYGYTF
>TRBV29-1|TRBJ2-7|NA|NA
TGCAGCGTGGGCCGGGACTTCCCATACGAGCAGTACTTC
CSVGRDFPYEQYF
>TRBV6-5|TRBJ2-7|NA|NA
TGTGCCAGCAGTCTACAGGGAAGGATTCTCTACGAGCAGTACTTC
CASSLQGRILYEQYF
>TRBV7-9|TRBJ1-5|TRBD1|NA
TGTGCCAGCAGCTTAGGACAGGGGCGCAATCAGCCCCAGCATTTT
CASSLGQGRNQPQHF
>TRBV4-1|TRBJ2-3|NA|NA
TGCGCCAGCAGCCAGAGTGCTCCCACAGATACGCAGTATTTT
CASSQSAPTDTQYF
>TRBV4-3|TRBJ2-7|NA|NA
TGCGCCAGCAGTCCAAGATATGTGCTAGAACTCCCGGACGAGCAGTACTTC
CASSPRYVLELPDEQYF
>TRBV11-3|TRBJ2-3|TRBD1|NA
TGTGCCAGCAGCCTATTGGACAGGGGAAGCACAGATACGCAGTATTTT
CASSLLDRGSTDTQYF
>TRBV6-6|TRBJ1-3|TRBD1|once
TGTGCCAGTACCCCACAGGGGAACTCTGGAAACACCATATATTTT
CASTPQGNSGNTIYF
>TRBV7-8|TRBJ2-3|TRBD2|NA
TGTGCCAGCAGCCCCCGGACTAGCGGGGCGGGAGATACGCAGTATTTT
CASSPRTSGAGDTQYF
>TRBV29-1|TRBJ1-1|NA|once
TGCAGCGTACTAGACCAGGACCGGAACACTGAAGCTTTCTTT
CSVLDQDRNTEAFF
>TRBV7-8|TRBJ2-2|NA|NA
TGTGCCAGCAGCTCGGAGACTAGTTCGAACACCGGGGAGCTGTTTTTT
CASSSETSSNTGELFF
>TRBV7-9|TRBJ1-2|TRBD1|NA
TGTGCCAGCAGCGCGGGACAGGGCTATGGCTACACCTTC
CASSAGQGYGYTF
>TRBV29-1|TRBJ2-3|TRBD2|few
TGCAGCGCCCGAACGACTAGCGGGGCTAGCACAGATACGCAGTATTTT
CSARTTSGASTDTQYF
>TRBV9|TRBJ2-3|TRBD2|NA
TGTGCCAGCAGCTTGGGACTAGCGGTTAGGACAGATACGCAGTATTTT
CASSLGLAVRTDTQYF
>TRBV27|TRBJ1-3|NA|NA
TGTGCCAGCAGTTTATCCCAAGCCGGAAACACCATATATTTT
CASSLSQAGNTIYF
>TRBV2|TRBJ1-5|TRBD1|NA
TGTGCCAGCAGTTCGGACAGGGGGGATCAGCCCCAGCATTTT
CASSSDRGDQPQHF
>TRBV19|TRBJ1-1|NA|NA
TGTGCCAGTAGTGTCCGCCCCGGGGGTGAAGCTTTCTTT
CASSVRPGGEAFF
>TRBV5-1|TRBJ2-3|NA|NA
TGCGCCAGCAGCGGGCATTGGCCCACAGATACGCAGTATTTT
CASSGHWPTDTQYF
>TRBV6-5|TRBJ2-7|NA|NA
TGTGCCAGCAGTCTTACCAACGAGCAGTACTTC
CASSLTNEQYF
>TRBV18|TRBJ1-1|TRBD1|once
TGTGCCAGCTCACGGGACAGCCCGTTGATTGAGGCCTTCTTT
CASSRDSPLIEAFF
>TRBV6-6|TRBJ2-5|TRBD2|NA
TGTGCCAGCAGGGCGACTAGCGGGAGACACCAAGAGACCCAGTACTTC
CASRATSGRHQETQYF
>TRBV10-3|TRBJ2-7|TRBD2|few
TGTGCCATCCGCGACCAGCGGGAGGGCCTCGAGCAGTACTTC
CAIRDQREGLEQYF
>TRBV6-5|TRBJ1-1|NA|NA
TGTGCCAGCAGCCCTTCCCCGAACACTGAAGCTTTCTTT
CASSPSPNTEAFF
>TRBV11-2|TRBJ1-3|NA|few
TGTGCCAGCAGCTTATCCTACTCTGGAAACACCATATATTTT
CASSLSYSGNTIYF
>TRBV10-3|TRBJ2-7|NA|NA
TGTGCCATCAGTGAGGGCGGCACCTACGAGCAGTACTTC
CAISEGGTYEQYF
>TRBV7-2|TRBJ2-3|TRBD2|NA
TGTGCCAGCAGCCCCGCTCTAGCGGGGGGGCTACTAGATACGCAGTATTTT
CASSPALAGGLLDTQYF